This T cell receptor beta chain was obtained from a study of shared clonotypes between healthy human individuals (dated by TCRdb to about 2020). About the study as a whole: The cohort included three men and a couple of women between 18 and 49 years of age. For each donor, CD4 naive and CD4 memory were each run on three plates, CD8 naive on two plates, and CD8 memory on one plate. Blood TCR repertoires of about 5 healthy adults were deeply sequenced to estimate repertoire size and the extent of clonotype sharing between individuals. To increase sequencing depth and limit assay-specific biases, TCR repertoire library preparation and sequencing were carried out by different laboratories using diverse techniques. Each donor's leukapheresis produced roughly between about 0.8 and 8.9 billion PBMCs. Beyond this particular receptor, the publication reports: When a few donors were compared, the shared fraction of clonotypes was about 5.4% for naive CD4, 3% to 4% for naive CD8, 2% to 2.5% for memory CD4, and 0.35% to 0.4% for memory CD8. Naive subsets generally had larger estimated clonotype richness than memory subsets. Because the study included a small number of donors, the genetic and exposure-history diversity represented was limited. Only blood was sampled, and tissue TCR repertoires likely differ from those in blood. Higher generation probabilities were observed for clonotypes shared by all four sorted-subset donors than for non-shared clonotypes. Pairwise subsampling indicated that sequencing depth was expected to affect the degree of clonotype sharing among donors. Rarefaction of sorted-subset datasets indicated incomplete sequencing despite the large sequencing depth.

The donors were healthy, HIV-negative adults who had no recently reported acute infections or vaccinations. Every donor was a Caucasian adult living in Nashville, Tennessee, USA. Magnetic negative selection was used to enrich CD4+ T cells, after which naive cells were positively selected on CD45RA and the negative fraction became the memory subset. Blood was collected by leukapheresis, and PBMCs were isolated by Ficoll-Histopaque density gradient centrifugation and then cryopreserved in liquid nitrogen vapor phase. Analytical flow cytometry was used to check the purity and quantity of each magnetically sorted T cell population. Genomic DNA was isolated from every sorted fraction and measured by UV absorbance on a Nanodrop 2000c. Using the deep immunoSEQ assay, TCR CDR3 regions were amplified from genomic DNA by multiplex PCR. Extracted genomic DNA from each cell subset was spread evenly across all wells of several immunoSEQ 96-well plates, with each plate serving as a replicate. For sorted subsets, each replicate PCR was loaded with approximately 190 ng genomic DNA, equivalent to 25,000 to 35,000 T cell genomes. Purified libraries were measured with a Qubit 3.0 fluorometer, size-checked on a Bioanalyzer 2100, and measured again with the KAPA Library Quantification kit. Each immunoSEQ 96-well plate was sequenced on its own single-read 150-cycle Illumina NextSeq 550 flow cell. As for the original processing: The immunoSEQ output contained only junctional sequences without quality scores, so filtering could not match that applied to full-length reads. To assign V/J genes and CDR3, sequences were annotated against IMGT germline references using PyIR, a Python wrapper for IgBLAST v1.9. Reads with weak V/J assignments (E-value above 1e-6), missing CDR3, stop codons, out-of-frame junctions, or ambiguous translated residues were removed. V3J clonotypes were defined by identical inferred V gene, J gene, and CDR3 amino acid sequence. Percentage overlap between repertoires was calculated by dividing the number of shared unique clonotypes by the size of the smaller repertoire. Richness of each repertoire was evaluated using RTK rarefaction, the Chao1 estimator, and Recon v2.1 estimates of unobserved clonotypes. For all TCRbeta clonotypes obtained by the gDNA method from a handful of donors, generation probabilities were computed with OLGA. Here the immuneACCESS table is served through TCRdb, limited to in-frame sequences with V and J called. Missing clones are a known gap in these copies; in checked studies unresolved V genes cover under half, and the rest lacks a known reason. The D gene and trimming were derived from the DNA, and the V and J assignments and clone size from that table. The sample contains about 1.5 million clones, approximately 98% of them found a single time. The ten largest make up around 0.45% of the sample.

V drops 0 bases and J drops 3 bases, leaving 15 bases in between. Taken from cysteine to phenylalanine, the CDR3 has 17 residues. This entry keeps only the CDR3 DNA: 51 bases, framed from base 1. CDR1 and CDR2 (SGHDN, FVKESK) derive from the germline V gene. This clone was observed a few times. There is no known antigen for this receptor. Base quality data are lacking; no much larger clone is found one base away. The specimen sequenced was naive CD4+ T cells sorted from blood. Interpreted using the paper, the cell subset or site label stands for: CD45RA+ positively selected. This sequence uses TRBV14 and TRBJ1-3; the D segment cannot be called with confidence. This receptor was obtained from a man under 40 in good health. The nucleotide sequence is given as TGTGCCAGCAGCCAAGATCGAGGGATCGTTGGTGGAAACACCATATATTTT. The resulting protein is CASSQDRGIVGGNTIYF.